A few counts support the clone carrying this T cell receptor (beta chain). What it binds is unknown. Tumor tissue was taken before any definitive surgery or chemotherapy was given. Germline V gene lookup returns CDR1 SEHNR and CDR2 FQNEAQ (reference sequence). The CDR3 sequence is 16 residues long. V was clipped by 2 bases and J by 1 base; unmatched bases: 6. The source of the sample is a study of high-grade serous ovarian cancer treatment subgroups. Study context: Each sample yielded on average about 7,000 unique TCR beta rearrangements from around 14,000 reads. Points from the study as a whole: Clonal relatedness tracked neoantigen level, and by trend copy number and mutation load. Repertoire similarity ranged 0.11 to 0.79 between tumors of one patient.

Generated by immunoSEQ multiplex PCR, the TCRdb table keeps only in-frame clones and is missing some. The data show under 5,500 clones, about 72% seen once. Sequenced sample: tumor tissue. The receptor comes from a human donor with high-grade serous ovarian cancer. This chain connects TRBV7-9 to TRBJ2-3, with 7 nucleotides matching TRBD1. As DNA, the CDR3 is TGTGCCAGCAGCTTACAGACAGGGCTAGGCACAGATACGCAGTATTTT. Translating gives CASSLQTGLGTDTQYF.